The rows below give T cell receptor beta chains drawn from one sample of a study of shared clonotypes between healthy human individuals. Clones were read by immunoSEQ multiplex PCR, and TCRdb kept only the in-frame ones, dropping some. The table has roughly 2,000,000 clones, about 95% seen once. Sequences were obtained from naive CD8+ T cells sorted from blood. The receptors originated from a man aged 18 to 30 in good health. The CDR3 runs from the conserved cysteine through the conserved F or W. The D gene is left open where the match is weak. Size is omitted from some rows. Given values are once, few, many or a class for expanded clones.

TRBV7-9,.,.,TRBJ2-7,TGTGCCAGCAGCCCCGCTGAGACGGAAACCTACGAGCAGTACTTC,CASSPAETETYEQYF
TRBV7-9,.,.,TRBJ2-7,TGTGCCAGCAGCTCCTCTAGCGCGGTTCCCGAGCAGTACTTC,CASSSSSAVPEQYF
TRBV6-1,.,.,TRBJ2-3,TGTGCCAGCATGAATTTGGCAGGGTTCAGAGATACGCAGTATTTT,CASMNLAGFRDTQYF
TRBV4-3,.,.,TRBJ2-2,TGCGCCAGCCAGGGGCTGGCCACCGGGGAGCTGTTTTTT,CASQGLATGELFF
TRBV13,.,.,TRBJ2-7,TGTGCCAGCCAACCCCCAGGCGAGCAGTACTTC,CASQPPGEQYF
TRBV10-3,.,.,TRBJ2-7,TGTGCCATCAGACTAGACGGCTCCTACGAGCAGTACTTC,CAIRLDGSYEQYF
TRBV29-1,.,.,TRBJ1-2,TGCAGCGTTGAAATGGGGAACTATGGCTACACCTTC,CSVEMGNYGYTF
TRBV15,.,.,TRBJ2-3,TGTGCCACCACCCCGGGGAGAGTCACAGATACGCAGTATTTT,CATTPGRVTDTQYF
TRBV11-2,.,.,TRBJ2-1,TGTGCCAGCAGCCCGACGGAAATGGGCTACAATGAGCAGTTCTTC,CASSPTEMGYNEQFF
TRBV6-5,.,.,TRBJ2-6,TGTGCCAGCAGTGAGTACTCTGGGGCCAACGTCCTGACTTTC,CASSEYSGANVLTF
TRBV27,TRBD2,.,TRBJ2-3,TGTGCCAGCAGTTGGACTAGCGGGAGTATGGATACGCAGTATTTT,CASSWTSGSMDTQYF
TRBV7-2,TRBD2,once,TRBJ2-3,TGTGCCAGCAGTGACCTAGCGGGGGGTCTCACAGATACGCAGTATTTT,CASSDLAGGLTDTQYF
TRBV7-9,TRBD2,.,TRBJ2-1,TGTGCCAGCAGCCAACTAGCGGGCAATGAGCAGTTCTTC,CASSQLAGNEQFF
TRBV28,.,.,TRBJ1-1,TGTGCCAGCAGGCCCCTCGTTCCGAACACTGAAGCTTTCTTT,CASRPLVPNTEAFF
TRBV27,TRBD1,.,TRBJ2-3,TGTGCCAGCAGTTTAGTGACAGGGGGCACAGATACGCAGTATTTT,CASSLVTGGTDTQYF
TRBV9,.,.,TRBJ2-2,TGTGCCAGCAGCGTAGAGGGGTCTAACACCGGGGAGCTGTTTTTT,CASSVEGSNTGELFF
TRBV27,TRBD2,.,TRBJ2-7,TGTGCCAGCCGGACTAGCGGGTTCCCCTACGAGCAGTACTTC,CASRTSGFPYEQYF
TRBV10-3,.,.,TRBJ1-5,TGTGCCATCAGGTTTGTGGGGCTTAGCAATCAGCCCCAGCATTTT,CAIRFVGLSNQPQHF
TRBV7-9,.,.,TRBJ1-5,TGTGCCAGCAGCTTAGAGGATGGGGGTTCAAGACAGCCCCAGCATTTT,CASSLEDGGSRQPQHF
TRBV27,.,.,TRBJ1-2,TGTGCCAGCAGTTTGGACGGATTCTATGGCTACACCTTC,CASSLDGFYGYTF
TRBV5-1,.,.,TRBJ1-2,TGCGCCAGCAGCTTAAACAGCGGATATGGCTACACCTTC,CASSLNSGYGYTF
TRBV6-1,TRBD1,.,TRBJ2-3,TGTGCCAGCAGTGAAGCGCTTCTAGTCCCAGGGGGGCAGTATTTT,CASSEALLVPGGQYF
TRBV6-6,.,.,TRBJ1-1,TGTGCCAGCAGTTACTACAGCACTGAAGCTTTCTTT,CASSYYSTEAFF
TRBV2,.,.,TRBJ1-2,TGTGCCAGCAGTGAAGATGTCGGAAACTATGGCTACACCTTC,CASSEDVGNYGYTF
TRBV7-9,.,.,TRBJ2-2,TGTGCCAGCAGCTTAGGAGGAGAGGTTCCCCGTAACACCGGGGAGCTGTTTTTT,CASSLGGEVPRNTGELFF
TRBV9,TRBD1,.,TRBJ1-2,TGTGCCAGCAGCGCATCCGGGACAGGCCTTACTAACTATGGCTACACCTTC,CASSASGTGLTNYGYTF
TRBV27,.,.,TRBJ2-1,TGTGCCAGCAGCATACTTTCCCCTTCCTACAATGAGCAGTTCTTC,CASSILSPSYNEQFF
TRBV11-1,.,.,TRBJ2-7,TGTGCCAGCAGCCGGGGTCCCGAGCAGTACTTC,CASSRGPEQYF
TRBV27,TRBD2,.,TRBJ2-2,TGTGCCAGCAGTCCGGGGACTAGCGGGAGAGGTGGCGGGGAGCTGTTTTTT,CASSPGTSGRGGGELFF
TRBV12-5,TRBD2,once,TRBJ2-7,TGTGCTAGTGGTTTGCGCCGACTAGCGGGAGTTGAGTACGAGCAGTACTTC,CASGLRRLAGVEYEQYF
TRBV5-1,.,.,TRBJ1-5,TGCGCCAGCAGCTTGGGGACGCTTACAGGGCATAGCAATCAGCCCCAGCATTTT,CASSLGTLTGHSNQPQHF
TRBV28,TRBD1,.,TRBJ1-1,TGTGCCAGCAGTTTGACGGTTAACAGGGGAAGCTTAACTGAAGCTTTCTTT,CASSLTVNRGSLTEAFF
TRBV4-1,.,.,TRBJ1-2,TGCGCCAGCAGCCAAAGACTATCTGAATATGGCTACACCTTC,CASSQRLSEYGYTF
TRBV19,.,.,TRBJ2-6,TGTGCCAGTAGTATGGACTCTGGGGCCAACGTCCTGACTTTC,CASSMDSGANVLTF
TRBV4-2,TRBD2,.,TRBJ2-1,TGTGCCAGCAGCCAGTATCTAGCGGGGGACAATGAGCAGTTCTTC,CASSQYLAGDNEQFF
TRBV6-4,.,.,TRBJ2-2,TGTGCCAGCACTACTAGACAGACTTACACCGGGGAGCTGTTTTTT,CASTTRQTYTGELFF
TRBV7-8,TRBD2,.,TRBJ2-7,TGTGCCAGCAGCTTTATTCCCGTGGCTAGCGGGGGGAAGGACGAGCAGTACTTC,CASSFIPVASGGKDEQYF
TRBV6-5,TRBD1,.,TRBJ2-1,TGTGCCAGACCGGGACAGGCACCCTACAATGAGCAGTTCTTC,CARPGQAPYNEQFF
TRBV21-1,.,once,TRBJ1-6,TGTGCCAGCAGTGGAGGGGGACAGAAGCAGATGACCTATAATTCACCCCTCCACTTT,CASSGGGQKQMTYNSPLHF
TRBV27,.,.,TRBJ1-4,TGTGCCAGCACCTCTCTGGCAGGGGTAAATGAAAAACTGTTTTTT,CASTSLAGVNEKLFF
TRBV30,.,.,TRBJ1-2,TGTGCCTGGAGCCGGGTAGCTAACTATGGCTACACCTTC,CAWSRVANYGYTF
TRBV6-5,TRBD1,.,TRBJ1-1,TGTGCCAGCAGTTACTCTACAGGGGTTGCTGAAGCTTTCTTT,CASSYSTGVAEAFF
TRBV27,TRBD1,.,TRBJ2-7,TGTGCCAGCAGTTTCTCTTCCGGACAGGTCTACTACGAGCAGTACTTC,CASSFSSGQVYYEQYF
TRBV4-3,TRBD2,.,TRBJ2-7,TGCGCCAGCAGCCAAGATCTCGCTAGCGGGAGCTCCGAGCAGTACTTC,CASSQDLASGSSEQYF
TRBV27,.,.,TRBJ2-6,TGTGCCAGCAGCCCTTTCGGCGGGGCCAACGTCCTGACTTTC,CASSPFGGANVLTF
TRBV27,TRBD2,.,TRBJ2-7,TGTGCCAGCAGTTTCTCAGCGGGGGCCAAATCCTACGAGCAGTACTTC,CASSFSAGAKSYEQYF
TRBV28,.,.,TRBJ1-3,TGTGCCAGCAGTGACGAAAACTCTGGAAACACCATATATTTT,CASSDENSGNTIYF
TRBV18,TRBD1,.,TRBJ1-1,TGTGCCAGCTCACTCGACAGGGAAGGCACTGAAGCTTTCTTT,CASSLDREGTEAFF
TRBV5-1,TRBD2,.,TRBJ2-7,TGCGCCAGCAGGGAAGAACCTAGCGGGAGTATCTACGAGCAGTACTTC,CASREEPSGSIYEQYF
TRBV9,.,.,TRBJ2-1,TGTGCCAGCAGCGTAGATAGCGCCAGCTCCTACAATGAGCAGTTCTTC,CASSVDSASSYNEQFF
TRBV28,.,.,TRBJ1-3,TGTGCCAGCAACCGGGATATAGCCCCCTCTGGAAACACCATATATTTT,CASNRDIAPSGNTIYF
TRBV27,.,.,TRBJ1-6,TGTGCCAGCAGTCCCGGGCCGGTTCCCGGTTCACCCCTCCACTTT,CASSPGPVPGSPLHF
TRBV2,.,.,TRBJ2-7,TGTGCCAGCAGGCCGGGACTCGGATTCTACGAGCAGTACTTC,CASRPGLGFYEQYF
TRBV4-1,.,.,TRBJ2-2,TGCGCCAGCAGCCAATTAGCCGGGGAGCTGTTTTTT,CASSQLAGELFF
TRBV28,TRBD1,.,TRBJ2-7,TGTGCCAGCAGTTTCATAACAGGGGTCTACGAGCAGTACTTC,CASSFITGVYEQYF
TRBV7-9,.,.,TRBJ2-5,TGTGCCAGCAGCTTTGGATGGGGGAACAGGGGACTAGAGGAGACCCAGTACTTC,CASSFGWGNRGLEETQYF
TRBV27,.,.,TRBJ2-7,TGTGCCAGCAGTTTAGCGGTTCCGTCTAGACTGCAGTCGGACGAGCAGTACTTC,CASSLAVPSRLQSDEQYF
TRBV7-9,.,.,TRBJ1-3,TGTGCCAGCAGCTTAGCAGGGGCGCCAGGAAACACCATATATTTT,CASSLAGAPGNTIYF